This T cell receptor beta chain was profiled in a study of T cell responses to AZD1222 COVID-19 vaccine. Study-wide results and limits: The number of AZD1222 recipients seropositive at baseline was only six.

TCRdb keeps only in-frame clones here, not all; method: immunoSEQ multiplex PCR. The sample carries tens of thousands of clones, around 90% recorded once. V was trimmed by 1 base and J by 6 bases, leaving 10 bases between them. This CDR3 is built from 13 residues. Germline CDR1 is SQVTM and CDR2 is ANQGSEA. Concerning this clone: Its specificity is unknown.

This specimen consisted of peripheral blood, obtained on day 0 of AZD1222 vaccination. This chain connects TRBV29-1 to TRBJ1-5; tentatively, D is TRBD1 (6 bases). This TCR came from an adult in good health. CDR3 amino acids: CSVEGGAGQPQHF. The CDR3 DNA sequence: TGCAGCGTTGAAGGGGGGGCGGGTCAGCCCCAGCATTTT.